The entry below describes one T cell receptor (beta chain). No antigen is known for it. This entry is derived from a study of cytomegalovirus exposure and HLA in healthy donors. General study results and limits: According to an earlier analysis, most TCR beta V segments yielded productive rearrangements about 87% or about 30% of the time. Reports indicate that TCR beta sequences accurately predicted the HLA-A and HLA-B alleles of most subjects.

The PCR employed 60 Vbeta primers together with 13 Jbeta primers. Assay: immunoSEQ multiplex PCR; the TCRdb copy retains only in-frame clones and omits some. The sample contains around 180,000 clones, about four fifths of which appear only once. The clonotype comes from a man aged 25-45 years in good health and CMV-seropositive. The sequenced sample was PBMCs.

CDR3 sequence: CASSPDRPYMNTEAFF. In DNA, the CDR3 is TGTGCCAGCAGCCCGGACAGGCCGTACATGAACACTGAAGCTTTCTTT. The chain carries TRBV7-8 and TRBJ1-1, with 7 positions matching TRBD1. Germline V lookup: CDR1 SGHVS, CDR2 FQNEAQ. Trimming cost V 5 bases and J 0 bases; bases outside gene matches: 9. The CDR3 covers 16 residues.